Presented here are 18 T cell receptor beta chains from one specimen sequenced in a study of T cells in Graves' hyperthyroidism and ophthalmopathy. RNA transcripts yielded amplified TCR beta CDR3 regions. HTBI primers were the set used in a first-round RT-PCR of the TCR CDR3. TCRdb re-called the multiplex PCR reads through MiXCR, storing one row per CDR3 protein. The repertoire holds 150,000 or so distinct CDR3 sequences, with roughly 23% as singletons. Sequenced input: blood. Every receptor here comes from a woman aged 50 to 60 with Graves' hyperthyroidism that later progressed to Graves' ophthalmopathy.

Ten or more counts support this clonotype. The chain combines TRBV12-3 or TRBV12-4 with TRBJ2-5; 12 bases fit TRBD2. There are 15 residues in the CDR3. With V trimmed by 4 bases and J by 6 bases, 6 bases remained unmatched. CDR3 DNA: TGTGCCAGCAGTTCTAGCGGGAGGGCCGATCAGACCCAGTACTTC. This translates into CASSSSGRADQTQYF.

This clonotype was counted ten times or more. The genes are TRBV10-3 and TRBJ2-3, with a weak D call TRBD2 (5 bases). Germline values: CDR1 ENHRY, CDR2 SYGVKD. The CDR3 runs to 14 residues. V was trimmed by 2 bases and J by 3 bases, leaving 9 bases between them. The CDR3 DNA follows: TGTGCCATCAGTGAGGGATCGGGAACAGATACGCAGTATTTT. This translates into CAISEGSGTDTQYF.

This clonotype was found many times. The chain links TRBV6-1 to TRBJ1-3; D unresolved. Trimming stripped 6 bases from V and 0 bases from J, with 12 bases between. This CDR3 has 15 residues. The germline V gene has CDR1 MNHNS and CDR2 SASEGT. As DNA, the CDR3 is TGTGCCAGCAGGGACGCCCGGGGCTCTGGAAACACCATATATTTT. As protein: CASRDARGSGNTIYF.

In its sample, this clonotype was seen many times. This chain uses TRBV2 with TRBJ1-2; 7 bases fit TRBD1. J gave up 3 bases and V 5 bases, and 3 bases lay outside the gene matches. CDR1 SNHLY and CDR2 FYNNEI come from the germline V gene. The length of the CDR3 is 13 residues. The CDR3 loop is CASSQQGHYGYTF. Here the CDR3 DNA reads TGTGCCAGCAGTCAACAGGGGCACTATGGCTACACCTTC.

There are a few counts of this clonotype. V and J are TRBV18 and TRBJ1-2; possible D gene TRBD1, 6 bases. This CDR3 is built from 16 residues. Germline V gene data show CDR1 as KGHSH and CDR2 as LQKENI. V lost 0 bases and J 6 bases, leaving 17 bases between the germline ends. This CDR3 is CASSPPDKGHSDGYTF. DNA for the CDR3: TGTGCCAGCTCACCACCGGATAAGGGACACTCGGATGGCTACACCTTC.

This clonotype was picked up a small number of times. Here the CDR3 reads CASRGDGTYEQYF. CDR3 nucleotide sequence: TGTGCCAGCAGGGGGGACGGAACCTACGAGCAGTACTTC. The gene calls are TRBV12-3 or TRBV12-4 and TRBJ2-7; D possibly matches TRBD1 or TRBD2 (5 bases each). V was shortened by 6 bases and J by 2 bases, with 11 bases between the two germline ends. This CDR3 comprises 13 residues.

This clonotype occurred many times. This chain uses TRBV29-1 with TRBJ2-3, with D perhaps TRBD2 (6 bases). V lost 7 bases and J 6 bases, leaving 17 bases between the germline ends. The germline gives CDR1 SQVTM, CDR2 ANQGSEA. The CDR3 consists of 13 residues. The CDR3 sequence: CSAPTGAVDTQYF. For the CDR3, the DNA is TGCAGCGCTCCGACGGGAGCGGTGGATACGCAGTATTTT.

In its sample, this clonotype was seen a few times. The genes are TRBV9 and TRBJ2-1; the D call may be TRBD1 or TRBD2 (5 bases each). V was clipped by 0 bases and J by 6 bases, with 19 bases between them. From germline, CDR1 is SGDLS and CDR2 YYNGEE. The CDR3 spans 17 residues. CDR3 protein: CASSVEGWVSGGNEQFF. The CDR3 DNA reads as TGTGCCAGCAGCGTAGAGGGGTGGGTGTCAGGAGGCAATGAGCAGTTCTTC.

In its sample, this clonotype was seen a few times. J is TRBJ1-1 and V is TRBV20-1; 7 bases align to TRBD1. V gave up 6 bases and J gave up 6 bases; unmatched junction bases: 10. Germline V gene data show CDR1 as DFQATT and CDR2 as SNEGSKA (reference sequence). This CDR3 comprises 13 residues. Here the CDR3 reads CSAIPPGQSEAFF. CDR3 coding DNA: TGCAGTGCCATTCCCCCGGGACAGTCTGAAGCTTTCTTT.

The CDR3 nucleotides read TGTGCCAGCAGCCCCGGACTAGCGGGGGTGCCTACGCAGTATTTT. This sequence encodes CASSPGLAGVPTQYF. The rearrangement joins TRBV7-2 to TRBJ2-3; TRBD2 agrees at 13 bases. CDR1 and CDR2 (germline): SGHTA, FQGNSA. CDR3 size: 15 residues. The junction had 7 bases not matched to a gene; V was cut back by 5 bases and J by 8 bases.

This clonotype was detected ten times or more. The genes are TRBV20-1 and TRBJ2-1; 9 nucleotides align to TRBD2. CDR3 length: 17 residues. Unmatched junction bases numbered 9, after V lost 2 bases and J lost 1 base. From germline, CDR1 is DFQATT and CDR2 SNEGSKA (reference sequence). Written as DNA, the CDR3 is TGCAGTGCTAGACTAGCGACGGCGGGAGGGTCCTACAATGAGCAGTTCTTC. This sequence encodes CSARLATAGGSYNEQFF.

The rearrangement links TRBV11-3 to TRBJ2-7; the D gene is possibly TRBD1 (6 bases). Trimming removed 8 bases at V and 4 bases at J, with 21 bases between. The CDR3 has 15 residues. Germline V CDR1 and CDR2: SGHNT, YENEEA. This CDR3 reads CASLMRDTALYEQYF. For the CDR3, the DNA is TGTGCCAGCTTAATGAGGGACACGGCTCTTTACGAGCAGTACTTC.

The sample holds many counts of this clonotype. The chain carries TRBV28 and TRBJ2-5, with 9 bases fitting TRBD1. The trim removed 5 bases at V and 6 bases at J, leaving 19 bases unmatched. The germline V gene encodes CDR1 MDHEN and CDR2 SYDVKM. This CDR3 region has 18 residues. CDR3 sequence reads: CASSRDRDIGEETQTQYF. The CDR3 nucleotides read TGTGCCAGCAGTCGGGACAGGGATATCGGAGAGGAGACCCAGACCCAGTACTTC.

The chain is built from TRBV20-1 and TRBJ2-3, with 12 bases aligning to TRBD2. Losses at the gene ends were 4 bases for V and 2 bases for J; bases not matched to a gene: 7. The CDR3 loop spans 16 amino acids. Germline assignment: CDR1 DFQATT and CDR2 SNEGSKA (reference sequence). CDR3 residues: CSAISRLAGVTDTQYF. The CDR3 coding sequence is TGCAGTGCTATTTCCCGACTAGCGGGGGTCACAGATACGCAGTATTTT.

This clonotype appeared many times. The chain has TRBV7-2 and TRBJ2-1, with D uncertain. The germline V gene has CDR1 SGHTA and CDR2 FQGNSA. V was shortened by 5 bases and J by 4 bases, with 12 bases between the two germline ends. The CDR3 covers 14 residues. CDR3 nucleotides: TGTGCCAGCAGCCCCCGGACGGCTTACAATGAGCAGTTCTTC. Its protein is CASSPRTAYNEQFF.

The sample holds many counts of this clonotype. The V gene is TRBV2, the J gene TRBJ1-4, with 7 bases lining up with TRBD1. CDR3 size: 13 residues. Germline V gives CDR1 SNHLY, CDR2 FYNNEI. V was pared by 8 bases and J by 2 bases, with 2 bases of the junction left unmatched. The CDR3 nucleotides read TGTGCCAGCTCAGGGGGGACTAATGAAAAACTGTTTTTT. Amino acid sequence: CASSGGTNEKLFF. Supplemented by reference TRBV2 and TRBJ1-4, the full variable domain reads EPEVTQTPSHQVTQMGQEVILRCVPISNHLYFYWYRQILGQKVEFLVSFYNNEISEKSEIFDDQFSVERPDGSNFTLKIRSTKLEDSAMYFCASSGGTNEKLFFGSGTQLSVL.

This clonotype has at least ten counts. V usage is TRBV2 and J usage is TRBJ2-1; 8 bases are a match to TRBD1. The CDR3 loop spans 14 amino acids. Per germline, CDR1 SNHLY and CDR2 FYNNEI. The trim removed 6 bases at V and 12 bases at J, leaving 13 bases unmatched. CDR3 region: CASRGQTGAGPQFF. CDR3 DNA sequence: TGTGCCAGCAGGGGACAGACAGGGGCCGGGCCGCAGTTCTTC.

This clonotype was seen ten or more times. This chain joins TRBV5-1 and TRBJ2-3; 10 bases map to TRBD2. V shed 0 bases and J 4 bases; nucleotides not matched to a gene: 5. Germline V gives CDR1 SGHRS, CDR2 YFSETQ. The length of the CDR3 is 16 residues. CDR3 nucleotide sequence: TGCGCCAGCAGCTTGGCACTAGCGGGATCCGCAGATACGCAGTATTTT. Protein: CASSLALAGSADTQYF.